This T cell receptor beta chain stems from a study of graft-versus-host responses after intestinal transplantation. For the study at large: Each of the recipients got a multivisceral, liver-intestinal, or isolated intestinal transplant. Study findings and constraints: Recipient-marrow GvH clones were detected, some having first appeared in ileum or blood.

The repertoire was sequenced with immunoSEQ multiplex PCR; TCRdb's copy has only in-frame clones and lacks some. The sample lists 35,000 to 50,000 clones, 90% to 95% occurring once. V was trimmed by 4 bases and J by 7 bases, leaving 15 bases between them. From germline, CDR1 is MNHNS and CDR2 SASEGT. The CDR3 covers 14 residues. This clone was seen once. Its antigen remains unknown. The receptor was isolated from a human donor who was the organ donor for an intestinal transplant. The starting material was unstimulated CD8+ T cells sorted from spleen or lymph node cells, obtained before transplant. The V call is TRBV6-1, the J call TRBJ2-3; D remains unclear. In DNA, the CDR3 is TGTGCCAGCAGTGGGCTAGATATAACATATACGCAGTATTTT. Protein: CASSGLDITYTQYF.